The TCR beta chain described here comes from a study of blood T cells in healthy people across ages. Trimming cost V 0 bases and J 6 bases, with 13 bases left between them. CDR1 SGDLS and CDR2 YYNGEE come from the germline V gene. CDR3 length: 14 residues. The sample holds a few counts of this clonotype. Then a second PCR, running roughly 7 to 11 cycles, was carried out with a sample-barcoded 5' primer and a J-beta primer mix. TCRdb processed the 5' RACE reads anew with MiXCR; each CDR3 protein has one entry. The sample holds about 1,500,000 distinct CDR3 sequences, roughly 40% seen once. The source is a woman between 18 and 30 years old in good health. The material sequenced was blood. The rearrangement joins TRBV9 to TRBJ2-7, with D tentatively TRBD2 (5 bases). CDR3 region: CASSVGVAFGEQYF. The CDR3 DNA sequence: TGTGCCAGCAGCGTAGGGGTAGCGTTTGGCGAGCAGTACTTC.